Following are 28 T cell receptor beta chains from one sample sequenced in a study of blood T cell dynamics during melanoma immunotherapy. Indicated time point: pre-treatment baseline. Sequenced by immunoSEQ multiplex PCR; TCRdb stores in-frame clones only, minus some. The sample contains tens of thousands of clones, nearly 90% of which appear only once. The specimen comprised blood, sampled from a patient treated with checkpoint blockade. Receptor source: a human donor with melanoma.

This chain connects TRBV2 to TRBJ1-6; D uncertain. The length of the CDR3 is 14 residues. Trimming took 8 bases from V and 6 from J, leaving 14 bases between them. Looked up from germline, CDR1 is SNHLY and CDR2 is FYNNEI. DNA of the CDR3: TGTGCCAGCCATAGGTCCGTTGGTAATTCACCCCTCCACTTT. Its protein is CASHRSVGNSPLHF.

The gene calls are TRBV9 and TRBJ1-4; D ambiguous. V gave up 4 bases and J gave up 1 base, with 14 bases separating them. Germline V lookup: CDR1 SGDLS, CDR2 YYNGEE. This CDR3 contains 16 residues. The CDR3 sequence is CASSPQPAQTNEKLFF. CDR3 nucleotide sequence: TGTGCCAGCAGCCCTCAACCAGCCCAAACTAATGAAAAACTGTTTTTT.

The chain employs TRBV5-1 and TRBJ1-2, with D uncertain. The CDR3 loop spans 14 amino acids. The germline V and J ends were trimmed by 0 bases and 2 bases, with 8 bases remaining between them. Germline V gene lookup returns CDR1 SGHRS and CDR2 YFSETQ. The CDR3, as DNA: TGCGCCAGCAGCTTGGCTGGGGAAAACTATGGCTACACCTTC. Translation gives CASSLAGENYGYTF.

This chain uses TRBV5-4 with TRBJ1-5, with 8 bases fitting TRBD1. The germline gives CDR1 SGHNT, CDR2 YYREEE (reference sequence). CDR3 size: 15 residues. The ends lost 0 bases at V and 4 bases at J; junction bases unmatched: 3. The CDR3 bases are TGTGCCAGCAGCTTGGCAGGGGGCGCGAATCAGCCCCAGCATTTT. Translation: CASSLAGGANQPQHF.

V usage is TRBV7-6 and J usage is TRBJ1-5; TRBD1 aligns across 7 bases. Germline V CDR1 and CDR2: SGHVS, FNYEAQ. V was pared by 5 bases and J by 2 bases, with 3 bases of the junction left unmatched. The CDR3 covers 14 residues. For the CDR3, the DNA is TGTGCCAGCAGCCAAGGGACAGGCAATCAGCCCCAGCATTTT. It encodes CASSQGTGNQPQHF.

The sample holds one count of this clone. The DNA of the CDR3 is TGTGCCAGTAGTATAGAGGACAGGCAAAAGAACACTGAAGCTTTCTTT. Translated: CASSIEDRQKNTEAFF. The chain has TRBV19 and TRBJ1-1, with 7 bases matching TRBD1. The germline gives CDR1 LNHDA, CDR2 SQIVND (reference sequence). Unmatched junction bases numbered 5, after V lost 0 bases and J lost 1 base. CDR3 length: 16 residues.

The chain links TRBV19 to TRBJ1-3; 7 bases are shared with TRBD1. V was pared by 9 bases and J by 4 bases, with 6 bases of the junction left unmatched. This CDR3 spans 13 amino acids. CDR1 is LNHDA, CDR2 SQIVND, per germline (reference sequence). The chain's CDR3 is CASRQGIGNTIYF. The CDR3 DNA follows: TGTGCCAGCCGACAGGGAATAGGAAACACCATATATTTT.

The table lists this clone with a few counts. This sequence joins TRBV4-2 and TRBJ1-2, with D hard to call. Trimming took 0 bases from V and 5 from J, leaving 19 bases between them. CDR1 and CDR2 (germline): LGHNA, YNFKEQ. CDR3 length: 17 residues. The CDR3 DNA reads as TGTGCCAGCAGCCAAGATTGGACGCCCGACGAAAGGTATGGCTACACCTTC. It encodes CASSQDWTPDERYGYTF.

This chain links TRBV14 with TRBJ1-5, with D possibly TRBD1 on 5 matching bases. The ends were cut back, 3 bases at V and 3 bases at J, with 6 bases in the middle. This CDR3 has 13 residues. Germline CDR1 is SGHDN and CDR2 is FVKESK. The CDR3 loop reads CASSQGVNQPQHF. As DNA, the CDR3 is TGTGCCAGCAGCCAGGGGGTCAATCAGCCCCAGCATTTT.

The chain recombines TRBV30 with TRBJ1-5; no firm D call. CDR3 length: 13 amino acids. The V end lost 0 bases, the J end lost 5 bases, and 8 bases lay between the germline ends. Germline CDR1 reads GTSNPN; CDR2 reads SVGIG (reference sequence). The CDR3 bases are TGTGCCTGGAGTGTAGTCAGGTATCAGCCCCAGCATTTT. The encoded protein is CAWSVVRYQPQHF.

This chain joins TRBV9 and TRBJ2-1; D may correspond to TRBD1 or TRBD2 (5 bases each). V was clipped by 0 bases and J by 0 bases, with 10 bases between them. CDR3 length: 16 residues. Germline values: CDR1 SGDLS, CDR2 YYNGEE. The CDR3 loop reads CASSVEGSHSYNEQFF. CDR3 nucleotide sequence: TGTGCCAGCAGCGTAGAGGGGAGTCACTCCTACAATGAGCAGTTCTTC.

The J gene is TRBJ2-1, the V gene TRBV4-1; D remains unclear. Germline CDR1 reads MGHRA; CDR2 reads YSYEKL. The CDR3 runs 14 residues. V was trimmed by 1 base and J by 9 bases, leaving 13 bases between them. The chain's CDR3 is CASSQVGLPSEQFF. The CDR3 region has the DNA TGCGCCAGCAGCCAAGTTGGGCTACCAAGTGAGCAGTTCTTC.

J is TRBJ1-6 and V is TRBV5-1, with TRBD1 matching over 10 bases. CDR3 size: 15 residues. J was trimmed by 7 bases and V by 3 bases; bases with no gene match: 4. Germline CDR1 is SGHRS and CDR2 is YFSETQ. CDR3 nucleotides: TGCGCCAGCAGCTCCTGGACAGGGGGAAATTCACCCCTCCACTTT. Amino acid sequence: CASSSWTGGNSPLHF.

The chain combines TRBV6-5 with TRBJ1-1; 7 nucleotides agree with TRBD1. The CDR3 covers 13 residues. V was clipped by 6 bases and J by 1 base; unmatched bases: 2. The germline CDR1 and CDR2 sequences are MNHEY and SVGAGI. The CDR3 here is CASSRGENTEAFF. CDR3 coding DNA: TGTGCCAGCAGCAGGGGGGAGAACACTGAAGCTTTCTTT.

This chain uses TRBV19 with TRBJ1-2; D is perhaps TRBD1 (5 bases). Trimming removed 4 bases from V and 9 bases from J, with 18 bases in between. CDR1 is LNHDA and CDR2 is SQIVND in the germline V gene (reference sequence). This CDR3 region has 14 residues. The CDR3 nucleotides read TGTGCCAGTAGTAAGGTGGGGGTTGCACATAGCTACACCTTC. It yields the protein CASSKVGVAHSYTF.

This clone has a single count. CDR3 sequence reads: CASSLLGGAKDEQYF. The CDR3, as DNA: TGTGCCAGCAGCTTGCTCGGGGGGGCCAAGGACGAGCAGTACTTC. V and J are TRBV5-4 and TRBJ2-7; 8 positions match TRBD2. Germline V gene data show CDR1 as SGHNT and CDR2 as YYREEE (reference sequence). The CDR3 spans 15 residues. The trim removed 1 base at V and 5 bases at J, leaving 8 bases unmatched.

The chain has TRBV11-3 and TRBJ2-5; 10 positions agree with TRBD2. The length of the CDR3 is 14 residues. Looked up from germline, CDR1 is SGHNT and CDR2 is YENEEA. The ends lost 5 bases at V and 4 bases at J; junction bases unmatched: 4. This CDR3 is CASSPRTSGETQYF. CDR3 nucleotides: TGTGCCAGCAGCCCCCGGACTAGCGGAGAGACCCAGTACTTC.

This clone was found a few times. V and J are TRBV25-1 and TRBJ1-2; D is unresolved. CDR3 length equals 15 residues. CDR1 and CDR2 (germline): MGHDK, SYGVNS. With 2 bases removed from V and 6 bases from J, the gap between germline ends came to 16 bases. In DNA form, the CDR3 reads TGTGCCAGCAGTGAAGCCCGCCGGGGAGCGCATGGCTACACCTTC. Encoded protein: CASSEARRGAHGYTF.

J is TRBJ2-1 and V is TRBV2; 10 nucleotides align to TRBD1. Germline V gives CDR1 SNHLY, CDR2 FYNNEI. The J segment lost 7 bases and the V segment lost 6 bases, leaving 9 bases of the junction unmatched. This CDR3 has 15 amino acids. Here the CDR3 DNA reads TGTGCCAGCAGCCGTGACAGGGGGCGATTGAATGAGCAGTTCTTC. Residues: CASSRDRGRLNEQFF.

The CDR3 loop reads CASSRTGGNIQYF. CDR3 nucleotide sequence: TGTGCCAGCAGTAGGACTGGTGGGAACATTCAGTACTTC. This rearrangement joins TRBV6-5 to TRBJ2-4; the D gene is possibly TRBD2 (5 bases). Per germline, CDR1 MNHEY and CDR2 SVGAGI. Trimming removed 5 bases from V and 7 bases from J, with 12 bases in between. This CDR3 comprises 13 residues.

This chain uses TRBV18 with TRBJ2-7; 9 positions agree with TRBD1. V shed 5 bases, J shed 4 bases, and the junction held 9 bases outside the gene matches. The CDR3 totals 15 residues. CDR1 KGHSH and CDR2 LQKENI come from the germline V gene. The chain's CDR3 is CASSSQGQGGYEQYF. CDR3 sequence (DNA): TGTGCCAGCTCAAGCCAGGGACAGGGTGGTTACGAGCAGTACTTC.

CDR3 amino acids: CASSWARTYNEQFF. CDR3 DNA: TGCGCCAGCAGCTGGGCCCGAACCTACAATGAGCAGTTCTTC. The V gene is TRBV5-1, the J gene TRBJ2-1; the D is unclear. The CDR3 covers 14 residues. The germline CDR1 and CDR2 sequences are SGHRS and YFSETQ. V was trimmed by 3 bases and J by 2 bases, leaving 9 bases between them.

The rearrangement uses TRBV30 and TRBJ1-6; TRBD1 matches 7 bases. This CDR3 region has 16 residues. Germline CDR1 and CDR2: GTSNPN and SVGIG (reference sequence). J was trimmed by 0 bases and V by 3 bases; bases with no gene match: 5. The CDR3: CAWRARDSSYNSPLHF. CDR3 in DNA: TGTGCCTGGAGGGCCCGGGACAGCTCCTATAATTCACCCCTCCACTTT. Using reference TRBV30 and TRBJ1-6 for the parts outside the CDR3, the full variable domain is SQTIHQWPATLVQPVGSPLSLECTVEGTSNPNLYWYRQAAGRGLQLLFYSVGIGQISSEVPQNLSASRPQDRQFILSSKKLLLSDSGFYLCAWRARDSSYNSPLHFGNGTRLTVT.

This clone was counted once. The chain combines TRBV7-2 with TRBJ2-7, with 15 bases matching TRBD2. From germline, CDR1 is SGHTA and CDR2 FQGNSA. The length of the CDR3 is 16 residues. The V segment lost 5 bases and the J segment 6 bases; nucleotides outside the gene matches: 8. The DNA of the CDR3 is TGTGCCAGCAGCCACGGACTAGCGGGAGGGCAGTCCGAGCAGTACTTC. It translates to CASSHGLAGGQSEQYF.

The chain recombines TRBV2 with TRBJ2-7, with 7 positions matching TRBD1. The CDR3 consists of 14 residues. Germline-derived CDR1 and CDR2 are SNHLY and FYNNEI. V shed 1 base, J shed 4 bases, and the junction held 4 bases outside the gene matches. The CDR3 region is CASSEGAGGYEQYF. CDR3 nucleotides: TGTGCCAGCAGTGAAGGGGCAGGGGGTTACGAGCAGTACTTC.

This rearrangement joins TRBV28 to TRBJ2-5; D is unclear. The V and J ends lost 10 bases and 5 bases respectively, with 8 bases between them. The germline V gene has CDR1 MDHEN and CDR2 SYDVKM. The CDR3 consists of 10 residues. The CDR3 region is CATSLETQYF. CDR3 bases: TGTGCCACCAGCCTGGAGACCCAGTACTTC.

The chain employs TRBV15 and TRBJ2-7, with D hard to call. The CDR3 contains 13 residues. Germline V lookup: CDR1 LNHNV, CDR2 YYDKDF (reference sequence). V dropped 0 bases and J dropped 4 bases, with 7 bases sitting between them. The CDR3 DNA reads TGTGCCACCAGCAGAGATCGGCGTTACGAGCAGTACTTC. Its translation is CATSRDRRYEQYF.

The chain joins TRBV19 to TRBJ2-7, with D possibly being TRBD2 (5 bases). Per germline, CDR1 LNHDA and CDR2 SQIVND (reference sequence). The CDR3 length is 12 residues. V lost 5 bases, J lost 1 base, and 6 bases lay in between. For the CDR3, the DNA is TGTGCCAGTAGTCGGACTTCCTACGAGCAGTACTTC. Its protein is CASSRTSYEQYF.